Each of the 24 T cell receptor beta chains below was sequenced from the same sample in a study of T cells in Graves' hyperthyroidism and ophthalmopathy. Amplified regions were TCR beta CDR3 sequences from RNA transcripts. The study used the HTBI primer set for a first-round RT-PCR of the TCR CDR3. TCRdb fed the multiplex PCR reads into MiXCR, producing one record per CDR3 protein. The sample includes about 200,000 distinct CDR3 sequences, 18% of them seen just once. The specimen sequenced was blood. All receptors derive from a man aged 35-49 years with Graves' hyperthyroidism.

The rearrangement joins TRBV6-1 to TRBJ1-1; D is unclear. Germline V lookup: CDR1 MNHNS, CDR2 SASEGT. The CDR3 has 14 amino acids. V lost 3 bases to trimming and J lost 4 bases, with 12 bases between them. The CDR3 reads CASSDASSGTEAFF. The CDR3 bases are TGTGCCAGCAGTGATGCCAGCTCGGGCACTGAAGCTTTCTTT.

Details on this clonotype: A much larger clone sits a single nucleotide away, making a read error possible. The chain combines TRBV2 with TRBJ1-5; possible D gene TRBD1, 5 bases. CDR1 is SNHLY, CDR2 FYNNEI, per germline. CDR3 length equals 14 residues. CDR3 region: CASGESAGSQPQHF. CDR3 bases: TGTGCCAGCGGTGAATCGGCAGGGTCGCAGCCCCAGCATTTT. Looking up the rest from reference TRBV2 and TRBJ1-5 gives the full variable domain: EPEVTQTPSHQVTQMGQEVILRCVPISNHLYFYWYRQILGQKVEFLVSFYNNEISEKSEIFDDQFSVERPDGSNFTLKIRSTKLEDSAMYFCASGESAGSQPQHFGDGTRLSIL.

This clonotype appeared a few times. The V gene is TRBV2, the J gene TRBJ1-5; possibly TRBD1 for D (5 bases). Germline V gene lookup returns CDR1 SNHLY and CDR2 FYNNEI. With 5 bases removed from V and 4 bases from J, the gap between germline ends came to 21 bases. This CDR3 has 17 amino acids. In nucleotides, the CDR3 is TGTGCCAGCAGTTTAAGACAGAGAATCGAAGCTAATCAGCCCCAGCATTTT. Its protein product is CASSLRQRIEANQPQHF.

The gene calls are TRBV6-1 and TRBJ2-2; D might be TRBD1 (5 bases). The germline gives CDR1 MNHNS, CDR2 SASEGT. Trimming took off 3 bases at V and 0 bases at J, with 11 bases between the two ends. The CDR3 is 16 residues long. Here the CDR3 reads CASSDRAGSNTGELFF. CDR3 bases: TGTGCCAGCAGTGACAGGGCAGGGTCGAACACCGGGGAGCTGTTTTTT.

This clonotype was seen at least ten times. The chain has TRBV12-3 or TRBV12-4 and TRBJ2-6; TRBD1 is a possible D gene (5 bases). The CDR3 spans 16 residues. V gave up 3 bases and J gave up 4 bases, with 13 bases separating them. The CDR3 DNA is TGTGCCAGCAGTTTCGGCCAGGGATCGGGGGCCAACGTCCTGACTTTC. Translating it yields CASSFGQGSGANVLTF.

This clonotype was detected a few times. The chain couples TRBV5-1 to TRBJ2-1, with unresolved D. CDR1 and CDR2 (germline): SGHRS, YFSETQ. This CDR3 has 16 amino acids. Trimming shortened V by 1 base and J by 4 bases, and 15 bases separated the two germline ends. The CDR3 region has the DNA TGCGCCAGCAGCTTGACCGCAGGCTCACCGTACAATGAGCAGTTCTTC. Residues: CASSLTAGSPYNEQFF.

The genes are TRBV5-8 and TRBJ2-3, with 7 bases lining up with TRBD2. The length of the CDR3 is 17 residues. V was pared by 0 bases and J by 2 bases, with 9 bases of the junction left unmatched. Germline CDR1 SGHTS, CDR2 YDEGEE. CDR3 protein: CASSLAAGYTATDTQYF. Here the CDR3 DNA reads TGTGCCAGCAGCTTGGCAGCGGGATATACTGCCACAGATACGCAGTATTTT.

This clonotype showed up many times. The genes are TRBV29-1 and TRBJ2-1, with D possibly TRBD1 on 6 matching bases. V lost 1 base, J lost 7 bases, and 14 bases lay in between. CDR3 length: 14 residues. Per germline, CDR1 SQVTM and CDR2 ANQGSEA. CDR3 loop: CSVEVPTGWNEQFF. As DNA, the CDR3 is TGCAGCGTTGAAGTCCCGACAGGATGGAATGAGCAGTTCTTC.

For the CDR3, the DNA is TGTGCCAGCAGCGTAACTAGCGGGGGGGGAATTCAGTACTTC. It specifies CASSVTSGGGIQYF. The chain employs TRBV9 and TRBJ2-4; 13 bases line up with TRBD2. This CDR3 has 14 residues. V gave up 1 base and J gave up 10 bases; unmatched junction bases: 2. Germline V gene data show CDR1 as SGDLS and CDR2 as YYNGEE.

This clonotype was found many times. V usage is TRBV30 and J usage is TRBJ2-2, with TRBD1 identical over 7 bases. Trimming at V came to 3 bases and at J to 14 bases, leaving 6 bases not matched to a gene. The CDR3 extends over 11 amino acids. Per the germline V gene, CDR1 is GTSNPN and CDR2 is SVGIG (reference sequence). CDR3 sequence: CAWSSQGKLFF. The CDR3 nucleotides are TGTGCCTGGAGCTCACAGGGGAAACTGTTTTTT. Drawing the rest from reference TRBV30 and TRBJ2-2, the complete variable domain is SQTIHQWPATLVQPVGSPLSLECTVEGTSNPNLYWYRQAAGRGLQLLFYSVGIGQISSEVPQNLSASRPQDRQFILSSKKLLLSDSGFYLCAWSSQGKLFFGEGSRLTVL.

This clonotype was recorded many times. The chain is built from TRBV20-1 and TRBJ2-1, with TRBD2 identical over 11 bases. Germline-derived CDR1 and CDR2 are DFQATT and SNEGSKA (reference sequence). After removal of 5 bases from V and 5 bases from J, the junction contained 2 bases not matched to a gene. This CDR3 has 13 amino acids. The CDR3 loop reads CSALAGGNNEQFF. For the CDR3, the DNA is TGCAGTGCTTTAGCGGGGGGGAACAATGAGCAGTTCTTC.

The table lists this clonotype with many counts. This sequence joins TRBV9 and TRBJ2-6; no definite D call. Germline-derived CDR1 and CDR2 are SGDLS and YYNGEE. Trimming left V 0 bases short and J 15 bases short, with 10 bases between. The CDR3 is made up of 12 amino acids. The CDR3, as DNA: TGTGCCAGCAGCGTAGGTCTGGATCCCCTGACTTTC. This gives the protein CASSVGLDPLTF.

This clonotype was counted ten times or more. The gene calls are TRBV18 and TRBJ2-7; the D is unclear. Trimming took off 3 bases at V and 7 bases at J, with 10 bases between the two ends. CDR1 is KGHSH, CDR2 LQKENI, per germline. CDR3 length: 12 residues. CDR3 residues: CASSPLGLEQYF. Written as DNA, the CDR3 is TGTGCCAGCTCACCCTTGGGGTTGGAGCAGTACTTC.

This clonotype was observed many times. The genes are TRBV7-3 and TRBJ2-2; 9 bases fit TRBD1. V was clipped by 5 bases and J by 6 bases; unmatched bases: 7. The CDR3 has 15 amino acids. Germline V CDR1 and CDR2: SGHTA, FQGTGA. DNA for the CDR3: TGTGCCAGCAGCCCATCAGGGACAGGGTCCGGGGAGCTGTTTTTT. It yields the protein CASSPSGTGSGELFF.

The chain combines TRBV7-2 with TRBJ1-1; no clear D gene. This CDR3 has 11 amino acids. The germline V gene encodes CDR1 SGHTA and CDR2 FQGNSA. V was trimmed by 5 bases and J by 12 bases, leaving 13 bases between them. This chain's CDR3 is CASSRTDETFF. In DNA, the CDR3 is TGTGCCAGCAGCCGGACGGACGAAACTTTCTTT.

This clonotype was recorded at least ten times. The chain uses TRBV7-9 and TRBJ2-5, with D possibly TRBD1 on 7 matching bases. The V and J ends lost 1 base and 3 bases respectively, with 12 bases between them. CDR1 SEHNR and CDR2 FQNEAQ come from the germline V gene (reference sequence). This CDR3 has 15 residues. The CDR3, as DNA: TGTGCCAGCAGCTTAGTAGGGGGCGGGGAAGAGACCCAGTACTTC. It yields the protein CASSLVGGGEETQYF.

The V and J genes are TRBV7-2 and TRBJ2-1; 8 nucleotides agree with TRBD2. Trimming at V came to 8 bases and at J to 0 bases, leaving 12 bases not matched to a gene. CDR1 is SGHTA and CDR2 is FQGNSA in the germline V gene. This CDR3 has 17 residues. This CDR3 reads CASVGLAGGSSYNEQFF. The CDR3 nucleotides are TGTGCCAGCGTCGGGCTAGCGGGCGGAAGCTCCTACAATGAGCAGTTCTTC.

This clonotype occurred many times. The chain links TRBV11-1 to TRBJ2-5; no reliable D call. Per the germline V gene, CDR1 is SGHAT and CDR2 is FQDESV (reference sequence). This CDR3 has 15 residues. V dropped 1 base and J dropped 4 bases, with 13 bases sitting between them. CDR3 nucleotides: TGTGCCAGCAGCTTAGGCGCTAGGCTGGGAGAGACCCAGTACTTC. It yields the protein CASSLGARLGETQYF.

The chain employs TRBV7-9 and TRBJ2-3, with D perhaps being TRBD1 or TRBD2 (5 bases each). Deletions cut 7 bases from V and 6 bases from J, with 11 bases between. Germline loops: CDR1 SEHNR, CDR2 FQNEAQ (reference sequence). The CDR3 has 12 residues. The CDR3 DNA sequence: TGTGCCAGCACCGGGACGCTGGATACGCAGTATTTT. Residues: CASTGTLDTQYF.

Many counts were recorded for this clonotype. V and J are TRBV6-2 or TRBV6-3 and TRBJ2-1, with D perhaps matching TRBD1 (6 bases). Germline CDR1 MNHEY, CDR2 SVGEGT. V was trimmed by 3 bases and J by 1 base, leaving 13 bases between them. CDR3 size: 16 residues. The CDR3 reads CASSYVTGLSYNEQFF. The CDR3 DNA is TGTGCCAGCAGTTATGTTACAGGGCTTTCCTACAATGAGCAGTTCTTC.

The chain uses TRBV7-2 and TRBJ2-7; 12 bases match TRBD1. CDR3 length: 15 amino acids. The ends lost 5 bases at V and 4 bases at J; junction bases unmatched: 6. Germline V CDR1 and CDR2: SGHTA, FQGNSA. Here the CDR3 reads CASSGGTGGLYEQYF. CDR3 sequence (DNA): TGTGCCAGCAGCGGGGGGACAGGGGGCTTGTACGAGCAGTACTTC.

This clonotype has more than one count but fewer than ten. V and J are TRBV6-2 or TRBV6-3 and TRBJ1-6; D unclear. The CDR3 is made up of 12 amino acids. Germline V gene data show CDR1 as MNHEY and CDR2 as SVGEGT. V lost 2 bases, J lost 8 bases, and 4 bases lay in between. The CDR3 sequence: CASSYPDSPLHF. DNA for the CDR3: TGTGCCAGCAGTTACCCTGATTCACCCCTCCACTTT.

Notes on this clonotype: A much larger clone lies one base from this, so it may be a read error. V and J are TRBV7-9 and TRBJ2-5; TRBD2 matches 11 bases. CDR3 length: 16 amino acids. V trimming: 5 bases; J trimming: 13 bases; junction bases outside the gene matches: 18. Germline V CDR1 and CDR2: SEHNR, FQNEAQ (reference sequence). CDR3 region: CASSPPGLAGGTAMYF. The CDR3 bases are TGTGCCAGCAGCCCTCCCGGGCTAGCGGGGGGCACAGCAATGTACTTC.

At least ten counts were recorded for this clonotype. The V gene is TRBV15, the J gene TRBJ2-1, with D possibly TRBD2 on 7 matching bases. The V end was cut by 0 bases, the J end by 10 bases, with 19 bases between. Germline CDR1 and CDR2: LNHNV and YYDKDF (reference sequence). The CDR3 covers 16 residues. CDR3 nucleotide sequence: TGTGCCACCAGCAGAGATCTGGCGGGGGCCGGGGGGGAGCAGTTCTTC. It codes for CATSRDLAGAGGEQFF.